This T cell receptor beta chain appears in the sequencing data of a study of T cell clones after liver transplantation. For the study at large: Third-party-reactive TCRbeta sequences from pre-transplant mixed lymphocyte reactions served as antigen-independent comparators.

This clone has just a few counts. The table came from immunoSEQ multiplex PCR; TCRdb's copy has only in-frame clones and leaves some out. The table lists tens of thousands of clones, more than 70% of them singletons. Per germline, CDR1 LGHNT and CDR2 FRNRAP. The V gene lost 2 bases and the J gene lost 0 bases, with 14 bases spanning the gap. The CDR3 covers 16 residues. The chain is built from TRBV12-5 and TRBJ2-7, with D perhaps TRBD1 (8 bases). The sequencing here drew on CD4+ T cells from blood, taken 24 months after liver transplant. This receptor was obtained from a human patient who received a liver transplant. Certain T cells may be donor cells from the graft. CDR3 in amino acids: CASGLSGTGSSYEQYF. In DNA, the CDR3 is TGTGCTAGTGGTTTGAGCGGGACAGGAAGCTCCTACGAGCAGTACTTC.